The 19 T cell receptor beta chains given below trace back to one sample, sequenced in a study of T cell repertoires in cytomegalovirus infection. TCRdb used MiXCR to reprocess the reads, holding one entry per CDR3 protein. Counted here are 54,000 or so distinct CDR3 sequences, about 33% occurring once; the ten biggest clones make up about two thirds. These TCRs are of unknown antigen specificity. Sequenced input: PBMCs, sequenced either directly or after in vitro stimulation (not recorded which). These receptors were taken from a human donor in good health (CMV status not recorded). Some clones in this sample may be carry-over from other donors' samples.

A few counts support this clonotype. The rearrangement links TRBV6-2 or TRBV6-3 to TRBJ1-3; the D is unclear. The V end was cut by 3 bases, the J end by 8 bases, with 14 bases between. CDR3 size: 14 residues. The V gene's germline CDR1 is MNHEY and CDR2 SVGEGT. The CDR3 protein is CASSYLYGSDTIYF. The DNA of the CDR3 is TGTGCCAGCAGTTATCTGTACGGTTCGGACACCATATATTTT.

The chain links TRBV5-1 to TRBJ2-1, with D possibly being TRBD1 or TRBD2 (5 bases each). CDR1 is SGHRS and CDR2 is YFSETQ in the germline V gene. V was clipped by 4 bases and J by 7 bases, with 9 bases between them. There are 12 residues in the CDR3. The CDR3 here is CASSLGVNEQFF. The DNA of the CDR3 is TGCGCCAGCAGCCTGGGGGTTAATGAGCAGTTCTTC.

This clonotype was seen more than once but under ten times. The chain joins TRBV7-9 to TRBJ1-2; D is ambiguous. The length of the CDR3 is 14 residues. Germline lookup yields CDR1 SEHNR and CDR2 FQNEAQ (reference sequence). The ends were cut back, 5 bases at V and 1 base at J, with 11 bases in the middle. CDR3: CASSQSSNNYGYTF. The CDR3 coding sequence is TGTGCCAGCAGCCAATCTTCCAATAACTATGGCTACACCTTC.

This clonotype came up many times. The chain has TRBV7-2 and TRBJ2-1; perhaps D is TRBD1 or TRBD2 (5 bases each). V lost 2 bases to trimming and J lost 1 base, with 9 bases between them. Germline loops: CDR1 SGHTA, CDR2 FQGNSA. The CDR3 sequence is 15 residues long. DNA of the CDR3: TGTGCCAGCAGCTTACCGGGACGGTCCTACAATGAGCAGTTCTTC. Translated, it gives CASSLPGRSYNEQFF.

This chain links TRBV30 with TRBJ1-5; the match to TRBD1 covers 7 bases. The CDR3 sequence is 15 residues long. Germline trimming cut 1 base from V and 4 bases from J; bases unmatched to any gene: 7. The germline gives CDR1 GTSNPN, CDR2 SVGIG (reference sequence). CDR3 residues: CAWSGGGTENQPQHF. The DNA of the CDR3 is TGTGCCTGGAGTGGGGGGGGGACAGAGAATCAGCCCCAGCATTTT. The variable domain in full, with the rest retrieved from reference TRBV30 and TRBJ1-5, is SQTIHQWPATLVQPVGSPLSLECTVEGTSNPNLYWYRQAAGRGLQLLFYSVGIGQISSEVPQNLSASRPQDRQFILSSKKLLLSDSGFYLCAWSGGGTENQPQHFGDGTRLSIL.

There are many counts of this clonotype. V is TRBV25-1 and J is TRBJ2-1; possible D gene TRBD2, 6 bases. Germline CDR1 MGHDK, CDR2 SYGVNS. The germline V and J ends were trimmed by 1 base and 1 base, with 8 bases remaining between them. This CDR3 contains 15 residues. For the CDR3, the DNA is TGTGCCAGCAGTGAATCCGGAGGGTCCTACAATGAGCAGTTCTTC. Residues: CASSESGGSYNEQFF.

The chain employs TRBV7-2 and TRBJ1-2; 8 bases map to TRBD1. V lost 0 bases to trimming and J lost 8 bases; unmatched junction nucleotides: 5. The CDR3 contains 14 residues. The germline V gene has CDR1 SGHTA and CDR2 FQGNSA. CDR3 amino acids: CASSLAQGAPGYTF. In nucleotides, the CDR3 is TGTGCCAGCAGCTTAGCCCAGGGGGCGCCCGGCTACACCTTC.

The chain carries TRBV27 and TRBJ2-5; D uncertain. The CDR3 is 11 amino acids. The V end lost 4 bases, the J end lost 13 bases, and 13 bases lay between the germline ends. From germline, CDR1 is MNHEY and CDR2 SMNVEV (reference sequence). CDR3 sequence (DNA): TGTGCCAGCAGTTCGGGTCACCGGCGGTACTTC. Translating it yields CASSSGHRRYF.

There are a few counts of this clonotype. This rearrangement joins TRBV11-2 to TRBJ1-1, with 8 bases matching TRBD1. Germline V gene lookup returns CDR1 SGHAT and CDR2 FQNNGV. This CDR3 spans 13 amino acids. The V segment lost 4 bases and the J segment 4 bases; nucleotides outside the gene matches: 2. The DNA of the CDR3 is TGTGCCAGCAGCTGGACAGGGCCCACTGAAGCTTTCTTT. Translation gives CASSWTGPTEAFF. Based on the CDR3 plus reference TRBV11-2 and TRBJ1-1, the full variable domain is EAGVAQSPRYKIIEKRQSVAFWCNPISGHATLYWYQQILGQGPKLLIQFQNNGVVDDSQLPKDRFSAERLKGVDSTLKIQPAKLEDSAVYLCASSWTGPTEAFFGQGTRLTVV.

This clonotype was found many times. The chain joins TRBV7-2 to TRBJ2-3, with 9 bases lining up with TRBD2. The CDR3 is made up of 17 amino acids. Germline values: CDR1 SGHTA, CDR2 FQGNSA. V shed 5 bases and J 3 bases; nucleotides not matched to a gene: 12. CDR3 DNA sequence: TGTGCCAGCAGCCCCCCGGCGGGGGGGCCGGGGACAGATACGCAGTATTTT. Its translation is CASSPPAGGPGTDTQYF.

The CDR3 nucleotides are TGTGCCAGCAGCACAGGTTTCCGCCAGTACTTC. Protein: CASSTGFRQYF. The chain carries TRBV2 and TRBJ2-4, with D maybe TRBD1 (5 bases). Germline V gene lookup returns CDR1 SNHLY and CDR2 FYNNEI. This CDR3 contains 11 residues. V was cut by 6 bases and J by 13 bases, with 13 bases left in between.

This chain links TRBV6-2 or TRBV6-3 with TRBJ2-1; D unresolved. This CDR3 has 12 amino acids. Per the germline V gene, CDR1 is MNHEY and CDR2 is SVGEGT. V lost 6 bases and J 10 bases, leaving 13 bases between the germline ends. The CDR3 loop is CASSLSRREQFF. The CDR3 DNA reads TGTGCCAGCAGCCTCAGCAGGCGGGAGCAGTTCTTC.

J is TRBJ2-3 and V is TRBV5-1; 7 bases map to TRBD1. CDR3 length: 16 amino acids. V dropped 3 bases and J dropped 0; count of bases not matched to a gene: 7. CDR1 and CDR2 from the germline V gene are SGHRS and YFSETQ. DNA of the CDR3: TGCGCCAGCAGCTCGGGGACAGACCTTAGCACAGATACGCAGTATTTT. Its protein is CASSSGTDLSTDTQYF.

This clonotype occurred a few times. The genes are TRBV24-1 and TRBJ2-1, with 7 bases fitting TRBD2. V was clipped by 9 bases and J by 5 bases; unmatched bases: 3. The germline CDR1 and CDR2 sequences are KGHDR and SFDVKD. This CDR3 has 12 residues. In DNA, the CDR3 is TGTGCCACCCGGACTAGAAACAATGAGCAGTTCTTC. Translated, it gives CATRTRNNEQFF.

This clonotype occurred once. The CDR3 nucleotides read TGCGCCAGCAGCCAAGAGGCACACACCGGGGAGCTGTTTTTT. This gives the protein CASSQEAHTGELFF. V usage is TRBV4-1 and J usage is TRBJ2-2, with no clear D. Germline CDR1 is MGHRA and CDR2 is YSYEKL. The CDR3 contains 14 residues. The V and J ends lost 0 bases and 3 bases respectively, with 5 bases between them.

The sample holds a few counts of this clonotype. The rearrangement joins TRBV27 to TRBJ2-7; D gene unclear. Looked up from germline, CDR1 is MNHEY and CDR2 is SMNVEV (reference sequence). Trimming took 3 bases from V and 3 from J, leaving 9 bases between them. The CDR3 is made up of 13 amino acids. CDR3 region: CASSLNPDYEQYF. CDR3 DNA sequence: TGTGCCAGCAGTTTGAATCCAGACTACGAGCAGTACTTC.

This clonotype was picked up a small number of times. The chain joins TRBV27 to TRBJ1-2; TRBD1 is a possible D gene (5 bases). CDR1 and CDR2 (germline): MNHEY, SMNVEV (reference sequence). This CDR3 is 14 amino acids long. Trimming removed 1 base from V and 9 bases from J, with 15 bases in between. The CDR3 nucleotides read TGTGCCAGCAGTTTATATCGGGGGTCCTTGAGCTACACCTTC. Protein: CASSLYRGSLSYTF.

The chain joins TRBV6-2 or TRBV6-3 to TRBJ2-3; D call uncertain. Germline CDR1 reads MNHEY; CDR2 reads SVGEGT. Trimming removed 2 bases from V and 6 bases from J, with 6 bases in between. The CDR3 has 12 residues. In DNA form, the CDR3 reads TGTGCCAGCAGTTACCAGGCGGATACGCAGTATTTT. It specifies CASSYQADTQYF.

Here the CDR3 DNA reads TGTGCCAGCAGTTACGGCGAGAGCTCCTACAATGAGCAGTTCTTC. Residues: CASSYGESSYNEQFF. The chain combines TRBV6-2 or TRBV6-3 with TRBJ2-1; D remains ambiguous. Germline-derived CDR1 and CDR2 are MNHEY and SVGEGT. Between the trimmed V and J ends, which lost 2 bases and 0 bases, there was a span of 8 bases. The CDR3 length is 15 residues.